The clone carrying this T cell receptor beta chain has a single count. Its cognate antigen is unknown. This sample stems from a study of follicular helper T cells after annual influenza vaccination. Findings and limits, study-wide: Only roughly 9.5-21% of analyzed cells yielded productive TCRB sequences. ICOS+CD38+ cTfh clonality change tracked circulating plasmablast frequency change.

Germline CDR1 is SGHRS and CDR2 is YFSETQ. The V gene lost 4 bases and the J gene lost 2 bases, with 4 bases spanning the gap. This CDR3 comprises 11 residues. Time point meaning: 2014-2015 season, pre-vaccination. Sorted blood CD4 subsets were sequenced before and after adults received seasonal inactivated influenza vaccine. The table came from immunoSEQ multiplex PCR; TCRdb's copy has only in-frame clones and leaves some out. Of roughly 27,000 clones listed, approximately 81% are singletons. The sequence came from an adult who received the influenza vaccine. The sample consisted of CXCR5+ CD38- circulating T follicular helper cells from blood, taken on the day of influenza vaccination. Subset denoted: circulating Tfh, non-naive CD4+CXCR5+PD-1+ (ICOS+CD38+ or ICOS-CD38-). V usage is TRBV5-1 and J usage is TRBJ2-7; no clear D gene. The CDR3 is CASSDTYEQYF. As DNA, the CDR3 is TGCGCCAGCAGCGACACCTACGAGCAGTACTTC. The full variable domain, its missing parts supplied by reference TRBV5-1 and TRBJ2-7, is KAGVTQTPRYLIKTRGQQVTLSCSPISGHRSVSWYQQTPGQGLQFLFEYFSETQRNKGNFPGRFSGRQFSNSRSEMNVSTLELGDSALYLCASSDTYEQYFGPGTRLTVT.